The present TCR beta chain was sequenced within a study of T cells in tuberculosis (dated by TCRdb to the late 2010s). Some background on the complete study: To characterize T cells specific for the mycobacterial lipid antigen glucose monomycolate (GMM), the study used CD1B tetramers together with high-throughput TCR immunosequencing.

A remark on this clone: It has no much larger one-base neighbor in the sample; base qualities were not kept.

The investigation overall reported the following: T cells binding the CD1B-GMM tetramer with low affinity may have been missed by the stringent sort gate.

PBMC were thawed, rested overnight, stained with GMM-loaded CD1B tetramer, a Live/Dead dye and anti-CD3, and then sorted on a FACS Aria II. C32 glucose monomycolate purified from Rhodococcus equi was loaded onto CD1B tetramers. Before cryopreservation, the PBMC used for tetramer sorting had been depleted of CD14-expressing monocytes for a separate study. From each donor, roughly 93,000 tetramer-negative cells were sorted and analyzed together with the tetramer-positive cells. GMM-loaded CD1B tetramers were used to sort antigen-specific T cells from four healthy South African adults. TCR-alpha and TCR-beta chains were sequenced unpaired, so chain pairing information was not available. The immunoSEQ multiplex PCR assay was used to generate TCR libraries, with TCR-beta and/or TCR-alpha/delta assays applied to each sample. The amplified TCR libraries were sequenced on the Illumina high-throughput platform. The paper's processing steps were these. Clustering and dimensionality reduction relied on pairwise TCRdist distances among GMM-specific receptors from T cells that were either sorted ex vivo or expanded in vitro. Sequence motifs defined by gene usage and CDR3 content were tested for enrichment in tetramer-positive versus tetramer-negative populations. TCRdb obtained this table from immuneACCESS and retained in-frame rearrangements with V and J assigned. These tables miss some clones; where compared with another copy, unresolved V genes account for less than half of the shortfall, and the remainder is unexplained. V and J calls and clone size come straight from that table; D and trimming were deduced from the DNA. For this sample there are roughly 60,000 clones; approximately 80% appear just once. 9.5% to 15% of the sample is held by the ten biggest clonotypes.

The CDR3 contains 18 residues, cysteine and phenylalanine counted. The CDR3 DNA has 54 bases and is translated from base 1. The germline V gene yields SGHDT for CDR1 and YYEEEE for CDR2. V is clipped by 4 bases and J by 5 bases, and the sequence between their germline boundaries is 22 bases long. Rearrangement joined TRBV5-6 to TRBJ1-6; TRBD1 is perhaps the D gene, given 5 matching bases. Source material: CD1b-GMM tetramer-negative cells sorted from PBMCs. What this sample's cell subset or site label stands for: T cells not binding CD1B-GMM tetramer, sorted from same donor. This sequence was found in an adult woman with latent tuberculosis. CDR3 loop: CASSRWTFWVRDNSPLHF. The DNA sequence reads TGTGCCAGCAGCAGGTGGACATTCTGGGTCCGGGATAATTCACCCCTCCACTTT.